This T cell receptor (beta chain) is from a study of blood T cell repertoires in COVID-19. For the study at large: Acute and convalescent COVID-19 samples came from the United States, Italy and Spain.

Trimming removed 6 bases from V and 3 bases from J; junction bases left unmatched: 7. The CDR3 runs to 14 residues. Germline V gene lookup returns CDR1 WNHNN and CDR2 SYGVQD (reference sequence). Original processing methods: Using reference gene primer amplification, nucleated cell counts were estimated. Produced via immunoSEQ multiplex PCR; TCRdb's table is partial and in-frame only. V and J calls plus clone size are reproduced from that table; the DNA served to infer D and trimming. The sample has some 460,000 clones, around nine tenths seen once; the top ten hold just under 2%. Those enrolled, adults aged roughly 18 to 89 years, came from about two dozen US areas. Participants were placed into cohorts based on the clinical history they reported.

The chain recombines TRBV10-1 with TRBJ2-7; 8 bases are a match to TRBD1. This receptor was identified in a woman aged 18-30 years with acute COVID-19. The sample consisted of PBMCs or T cells enriched from blood (not recorded which). The CDR3 reads CASSSGGVSYEQYF. The CDR3 DNA reads TGCGCCAGCAGCTCAGGGGGCGTCAGCTACGAGCAGTACTTC.